Included here is one T cell receptor (beta chain) sequence, with context. The data belong to a study of blood T cell repertoires in COVID-19. Study-level background: Sites across the United States, Italy and Spain contributed samples from acute and convalescent COVID-19. In each case, the material was cDNA or gDNA derived from T cells, B-cell-depleted T cells, or PBMCs.

Germline loops: CDR1 SGHTS, CDR2 YDEGEE. The trim removed 6 bases at V and 0 bases at J, leaving 6 bases unmatched. This CDR3 spans 17 amino acids. In the study's own analysis: Amplification of reference gene primers was used by the study to estimate nucleated cell counts. Produced via immunoSEQ multiplex PCR; TCRdb's table is partial and in-frame only. Clonal size and the V and J genes are those of that table, whereas D and trimming came from the DNA. The profile shows about 140,000 clones, roughly 80% of them singletons. J is TRBJ2-2 and V is TRBV5-8; 12 nucleotides line up with TRBD2. Sequenced material: peripheral blood. This TCR was recovered from a woman between 55 and 75 years old with acute or convalescent COVID-19. The CDR3: CASTILAGGTNTGELFF. Written as DNA, the CDR3 is TGTGCCAGCACCATCCTAGCGGGAGGGACGAACACCGGGGAGCTGTTTTTT.